What follows is one T cell receptor (beta chain) and its context. The antigen is undetermined. With 60 Vbeta and 13 Jbeta primers, the PCR was carried out. Some clones are missing from TCRdb's copy, which holds only in-frame ones; the method was immunoSEQ multiplex PCR. This repertoire comprises about 67,000 clones; its ten largest clones make up about 1.8%. Losses at the gene ends were 7 bases for V and 4 bases for J; bases not matched to a gene: 9. The CDR3 spans 14 residues. Per the germline V gene, CDR1 is MNHEY and CDR2 is SVGAGI. This sample was taken from a study of cytomegalovirus exposure and HLA in healthy donors. Regarding the study as a whole: HLA allele associations emerged for 15,000 to 20,000 TCR beta sequences in a later analysis, at 0.05 false discovery rate. One cluster of highly shared sequence variants probably arose as a sequencing artifact.

The origin of this receptor is a woman younger than 45 in good health and CMV-seronegative. Sequenced sample: PBMCs. The J gene is TRBJ2-7, the V gene TRBV6-5; 8 bases match TRBD2. CDR3 loop: CASKRREDYYEQYF. CDR3 bases: TGTGCCAGCAAAAGGCGGGAGGATTATTACGAGCAGTACTTC.